This is a list of T cell receptor beta chains from one sample in a study of breast tumors, draining lymph nodes, adjacent tissues. TCRdb reprocessed the multiplex PCR reads with MiXCR, giving one entry per CDR3 protein. The sample has some 47,000 distinct CDR3 sequences; around 40% are singletons. Material: breast tumor tissue. These receptors all stem from a female donor with breast cancer. Some clones in this sample may be carry-over from other donors' samples. Each CDR3 is given with its conserved first and last residue. The D gene is left open where the match is weak. Size is omitted from some rows. Given values are once, few, many or a class for expanded clones.

TRBJ2-5,TRBD2,NA,TRBV10-3,TGTGCCATCAGCTCCGGGACTAGCGGGTCCGGCGGGGAGACCCAGTACTTC,CAISSGTSGSGGETQYF
TRBJ2-5,TRBD1,NA,TRBV5-6,TGTGCCAGCAGTCCGGACAGGCAGGGGACCCAGTACTTC,CASSPDRQGTQYF
TRBJ2-5,TRBD1,many,TRBV20-1,TGCAGTGCTAGAGGACAGGGTGGGTCGGAGACCCAGTACTTC,CSARGQGGSETQYF
TRBJ2-2,TRBD1,many,TRBV19,TGTGCCAGCAAGGCGGCAGGGGGCGCGGTCGGGGAGCTGTTTTTT,CASKAAGGAVGELFF
TRBJ2-3,TRBD2,many,TRBV5-1,TGCGCCAGCAGCTTCAGTGAGGGAGGGTTCGCAGATACGCAGTATTTT,CASSFSEGGFADTQYF
TRBJ1-5,NA,many,TRBV28,TGTGCCAGCAGTTTACAGGGGTATCAGCCCCAGCATTTT,CASSLQGYQPQHF
TRBJ1-6,TRBD1,NA,TRBV29-1,TGCAGCGTAGGAGGTTACCCGGGACAGGGAAATTCACCCCTCCACTTT,CSVGGYPGQGNSPLHF
TRBJ2-2,TRBD1,many,TRBV7-3,TGTGCCAGCAGCATGACAGGGGAGAACACCGGGGAGCTGTTTTTT,CASSMTGENTGELFF
TRBJ2-2,NA,many,TRBV7-2,TGTGCCAGCAGCTTAGTTGTGGCTAGCGTTGGCGGGGAGCTGTTTTTT,CASSLVVASVGGELFF
TRBJ2-1,TRBD2,many,TRBV9,TGTGCCAGCAGCGCCACTAGCGGGTTTTCCAATGAGCAGTTCTTT,CASSATSGFSNEQFF
TRBJ1-1,NA,NA,TRBV30,TGTGCCTGGAGTCGAGGCAGGGGCCTCACTGAAGCTTTCTTT,CAWSRGRGLTEAFF
TRBJ2-2,NA,medium-sized,TRBV7-3,TGTGCCAGCAGCTTAAGCGGAGAAAGCACCGGGGAGCTGTTTTTT,CASSLSGESTGELFF
TRBJ1-4,NA,NA,TRBV7-9,TGTGCCAGCAGCCGACTGGGGGAAGGAAAACTGTTTTTT,CASSRLGEGKLFF
TRBJ2-3,NA,NA,TRBV7-3,TGTGCCAGCAGCTTTCGCAGCGGACGCACAGATACGCAGTATTTT,CASSFRSGRTDTQYF
TRBJ1-4,NA,many,TRBV5-6,TGTGCCAGCAGCTTTGGCATTAATGAAAAACTGTTTTTT,CASSFGINEKLFF
TRBJ1-1,NA,many,TRBV20-1,TGCAGTGCCGCCCGGGGGATCAACACTGAAGCTTTCTTT,CSAARGINTEAFF
TRBJ1-6,NA,NA,TRBV6-6,TGTGCCAGCAGCTCCTCGAGCCCTTCACCCCTCCACTTT,CASSSSSPSPLHF
TRBJ1-1,NA,NA,TRBV7-3,TGTGCCAGCAGCTTAAATCCAGCCTCAGAAGCTTTCTTT,CASSLNPASEAFF
TRBJ2-1,TRBD1,NA,TRBV7-8,TGTGCCAGCAGTGTTTGGGGACAGGGTTTAGCTGACTACAATGAGCAGCTCTTC,CASSVWGQGLADYNEQLF
TRBJ2-4,NA,medium-sized,TRBV7-9,TGTGCCAGTTCCGAGGTAACGGCCAAAAACATTCAGTACTTC,CASSEVTAKNIQYF
TRBJ2-2,NA,NA,TRBV5-5,TGTGCCAGCAGCTTGGGGCGCCCGAACACCGGGGAGCTGCTTTTT,CASSLGRPNTGELLF
TRBJ2-2,NA,many,TRBV28,TGTGCCAGTCGCAGGGAAACCGGGGAGCTGTTTTTT,CASRRETGELFF
TRBJ2-2,NA,many,TRBV6-1,TGTGCCAGCAGGGCGGCGCTGGTCACCGGGGAGCTGTTTTTT,CASRAALVTGELFF
TRBJ1-1,NA,NA,TRBV18,TGTGCCAGCTCAGGGGAAGGGAACACTGAAGCTTTCTTT,CASSGEGNTEAFF
TRBJ2-7,TRBD2,many,TRBV6-1,TGTGCCAGCAGTGCTCTAGCGGGAGAGGGCGAGCAGTACTTC,CASSALAGEGEQYF
TRBJ2-5,NA,once,TRBV20-1,TGCAGTGCTAGAGGTCCCCAGGGGGAGACCCAGTACTTC,CSARGPQGETQYF
TRBJ2-1,TRBD2,NA,TRBV19,TGTGCCAGTAAACTAGCGGGGTATGAGCAGTTCTTC,CASKLAGYEQFF
TRBJ2-1,TRBD2,NA,TRBV20-1,TGCAGTGCTAGAGGGACTAGCGGGAGAAATGAGCAGTTCTTC,CSARGTSGRNEQFF
TRBJ2-7,NA,NA,TRBV7-9,TGTGCCGGCCGGGACTCCAAGTCCTACGAGCAGTACTTC,CAGRDSKSYEQYF
TRBJ1-6,NA,many,TRBV28,TGTGCCAGCACCGGCCCCGAGGGTGGATTTAATTCACCCCTCCACTTT,CASTGPEGGFNSPLHF
TRBJ1-2,TRBD1,NA,TRBV20-1,TGCAGTGTGATCGGGACAGGGGCTGATGGCTACACCTTC,CSVIGTGADGYTF
TRBJ1-4,NA,NA,TRBV20-1,TGCAGTGCTAGAGAGGGCAGGATTAATCAAAAACTGTTTTTT,CSAREGRINQKLFF
TRBJ2-3,TRBD1,medium-sized,TRBV7-3,TGTGCCAGCAGAGGGGGCTCCACAGATACGCAGTATTTT,CASRGGSTDTQYF
TRBJ2-6,NA,many,TRBV6-6,TGTGCCAGCAGTCGAGGGGACGGGGCCAACGTCCTGACTTTC,CASSRGDGANVLTF
TRBJ2-3,TRBD2,many,TRBV20-1,TGCAGTGCCTTCCAGACTAGCGGGAGACCCGGTACGCAGTATTTT,CSAFQTSGRPGTQYF
TRBJ2-7,NA,NA,TRBV11-2,TGTGCCAGCAGCTTAGGGAGGGACGAGCAGTACTTC,CASSLGRDEQYF
TRBJ2-5,TRBD2,once,TRBV9,TGTACCAGCAGCGTGGTTAGCGGGGTACCAGAGACCCAGTACTTC,CTSSVVSGVPETQYF
TRBJ1-3,NA,NA,TRBV11-3,TGTGCCAGCAGCTTCGGGAGAGCTGGAAACACCATATATTTT,CASSFGRAGNTIYF
TRBJ1-2,NA,many,TRBV5-6,TGTGCCAGCAGCATCCAGGGTTCCTATGGCTACACCTTC,CASSIQGSYGYTF
TRBJ2-1,TRBD1,NA,TRBV6-1,TGTGCCAGCAGTGAGGGACAGGGTATTTTCAATGAGCAGTTCTTC,CASSEGQGIFNEQFF
TRBJ1-2,TRBD1,many,TRBV7-2,TGTGCCAGCAGCCTAACCCAGGACAGGGGACGCTATGGCTACACCTTC,CASSLTQDRGRYGYTF
TRBJ1-2,NA,NA,TRBV7-3,TGTGCCAGCAGCAACGGACAGGGCTACACCTTC,CASSNGQGYTF
TRBJ2-5,NA,many,TRBV4-1,TGCGCCAGCAGCCAAGGGGCAGGAAAAGAGACCCAGTACTTC,CASSQGAGKETQYF
TRBJ2-2,NA,many,TRBV30,TGTGCCTGGAACGATGGAGCGGGCACTCCGAACACCGGGGAGCTGTTTTTT,CAWNDGAGTPNTGELFF
TRBJ1-4,NA,many,TRBV20-1,TGCAGTGCGGGAAATGAAAAACTGTTTTTT,CSAGNEKLFF
TRBJ2-2,NA,many,TRBV2,TGTGCCAGCAGTAAAGAGGGGGGGATTGGCACCGGGGAGCTGTTTTTT,CASSKEGGIGTGELFF
TRBJ1-1,NA,NA,TRBV10-3,TGTGCCATCAGTGAGCGGGGATTATCAACTGAAGCTTTCTTT,CAISERGLSTEAFF
TRBJ2-3,TRBD1,many,TRBV7-3,TGTGCCAGCAGCGATACGGGACAGGGTGGGGGTATGGATACGCAGTATTTT,CASSDTGQGGGMDTQYF
TRBJ2-5,TRBD2,NA,TRBV7-2,TGCGCCAGCAGCTTCGGACTAGCGGGCCAAGAGACCCAGTACTTC,CASSFGLAGQETQYF
TRBJ2-2,NA,NA,TRBV19,TGTGCCAGTAGTCTAGGTTGGGGGAGTTCGAACACCGGGGAGCTGTTTTTT,CASSLGWGSSNTGELFF
TRBJ2-3,TRBD2,NA,TRBV20-1,TGCAGTGTCACCGCGGGAGTTATGTATTTT,CSVTAGVMYF
TRBJ2-1,NA,NA,TRBV24-1,TGTGCCACAGCGGAGAGCTCCTACAATGAGCAGTTCTTC,CATAESSYNEQFF
TRBJ2-1,NA,NA,TRBV9,TGTGCCAGCAGCGTAACGGGGGGCTACAATGAGCAGTCCTTC,CASSVTGGYNEQSF